This T cell receptor (beta chain) was captured in a study of blood T cells in healthy people across ages. Sample-barcoded 5' priming and a J-beta primer mix drove a second PCR of roughly 6 to 12 cycles. MiXCR, applied by TCRdb to the 5' RACE reads, yields one record per CDR3 protein. The sample contains about 700,000 distinct CDR3 sequences, roughly 32% of which appear only once. Study results and limitations: Diversity of TCR beta correlated strongly with naive T cell percentage. Getting older went along with TCR beta diversity per million T cells dropping roughly linearly.

This clonotype has more than one count but fewer than ten. Its specificity is unknown. A much larger clone lies one base from this, so it may be a read error. J lost 13 bases, V lost 4 bases, and 12 bases had no gene match. This CDR3 spans 14 amino acids. Germline CDR1 and CDR2: DFQATT and SNEGSKA (reference sequence). This chain connects TRBV20-1 to TRBJ2-1, with 11 bases fitting TRBD2. The sample comprised blood. The TCR was taken from an elderly woman in good health. The CDR3, as DNA: TGCAGTGCTACCGGGACTAGCGGAAAAGAGACCCAGTTCTTC. It yields the protein CSATGTSGKETQFF.